This T cell receptor beta chain was profiled in a study of spatial heterogeneity in lung cancer. Study in general: The count of detected beta-chain sequences consistently exceeded that of alpha-chain sequences.

A unique molecular identifier was carried by every single TCR cDNA molecule. TCRdb used MiXCR to reprocess the 5' RACE reads, holding one entry per CDR3 protein. The data show around 2,800 distinct CDR3 sequences, 10% to 13% seen once. Specified time point: sample taken at primary tumor resection. Whole RNA from tumor, nontumor lung or frozen PBMC was sequenced unsorted. This clonotype is labeled medium-sized (0.01 to 0.1%). The antigen remains unidentified. The germline CDR1 and CDR2 sequences are SGHTA and FQGNSA. Trimming removed 5 bases from V and 10 bases from J, with 31 bases in between. The CDR3 covers 18 residues. Study conclusions and caveats: The numbers of ubiquitous and regional expanded TCRs correlated with ubiquitous and regional nonsynonymous mutations, respectively. Mutation counts in tumors were tracked by counts of expanded intratumoral alpha and beta TCRs.

The chain has TRBV7-2 and TRBJ2-3; D might be TRBD1 or TRBD2, each matching 6 bases. This TCR was sampled from a male donor with early-stage non-small cell lung cancer. Source: lung tumor tissue, taken at surgery. CDR3 residues: CASSPWADTGGLLGAQYF. The CDR3 DNA follows: TGTGCCAGCAGCCCCTGGGCGGACACCGGGGGCCTGTTAGGAGCGCAGTATTTT.